Below are 12 T cell receptor beta chains sequenced from a single sample in a study of control samples from healthy donors and cancer patients. Produced via immunoSEQ multiplex PCR; TCRdb's table is partial and in-frame only. The sample records 120,000 or so clones, approximately 89% being singletons. Input material: blood. The receptors come from a man aged 55 to 70 in good health.

The V gene is TRBV7-2, the J gene TRBJ1-4; D is unresolved. CDR3 length: 15 residues. V shed 0 bases and J shed 5 bases, with 10 bases lying between them. Germline V gene lookup returns CDR1 SGHTA and CDR2 FQGNSA. CDR3 loop: CASSLAQFPNEKLFF. The DNA for the CDR3 is TGTGCCAGCAGCTTAGCACAGTTTCCCAATGAAAAACTGTTTTTT.

The rearrangement links TRBV30 to TRBJ1-1; D gene ambiguous. V was trimmed by 4 bases and J by 3 bases, leaving 12 bases between them. CDR1 GTSNPN and CDR2 SVGIG come from the germline V gene (reference sequence). The CDR3 consists of 13 residues. The CDR3 nucleotides are TGTGCCTGGAATTTCAGGTTGGACACTGAAGCTTTCTTT. The encoded protein is CAWNFRLDTEAFF. The full variable domain, rest sourced from reference TRBV30 and TRBJ1-1, is SQTIHQWPATLVQPVGSPLSLECTVEGTSNPNLYWYRQAAGRGLQLLFYSVGIGQISSEVPQNLSASRPQDRQFILSSKKLLLSDSGFYLCAWNFRLDTEAFFGQGTRLTVV.

The rearrangement joins TRBV19 to TRBJ1-5; D gene ambiguous. The germline CDR1 and CDR2 sequences are LNHDA and SQIVND (reference sequence). The CDR3 is made up of 16 amino acids. Trimming stripped 0 bases from V and 1 base from J, with 10 bases between. The CDR3 loop reads CASSIERGPSNQPQHF. In DNA, the CDR3 is TGTGCCAGTAGTATAGAAAGAGGACCGAGCAATCAGCCCCAGCATTTT.

The genes are TRBV9 and TRBJ1-2; D is unclear. CDR3 length: 16 amino acids. Germline V gene sequence: CDR1 SGDLS, CDR2 YYNGEE. V dropped 3 bases and J dropped 4 bases, with 19 bases sitting between them. CDR3 residues: CASSAFGRGEVYGYTF. CDR3 nucleotides: TGTGCCAGCAGCGCCTTTGGTCGGGGTGAAGTCTATGGCTACACCTTC. Supplemented by reference TRBV9 and TRBJ1-2, the full variable domain reads DSGVTQTPKHLITATGQRVTLRCSPRSGDLSVYWYQQSLDQGLQFLIQYYNGEERAKGNILERFSAQQFPDLHSELNLSSLELGDSALYFCASSAFGRGEVYGYTFGSGTRLTVV.

J is TRBJ2-6 and V is TRBV28; D gene ambiguous. V lost 3 bases and J 7 bases, leaving 7 bases between the germline ends. CDR1 and CDR2 from the germline V gene are MDHEN and SYDVKM. The CDR3 runs to 13 residues. The CDR3 sequence: CASSFDLANVLTF. The CDR3 DNA sequence: TGTGCCAGCAGTTTCGATCTAGCCAACGTCCTGACTTTC.

V and J are TRBV24-1 and TRBJ2-4, with 8 bases aligning to TRBD2. V lost 2 bases to trimming and J lost 4 bases; unmatched junction nucleotides: 9. The CDR3 runs to 17 residues. Germline V gene sequence: CDR1 KGHDR, CDR2 SFDVKD. For the CDR3, the DNA is TGTGCCACCAGTGATTCATCGCGGGGGGCATTGAAAAACATTCAGTACTTC. Translated: CATSDSSRGALKNIQYF.

V is TRBV9 and J is TRBJ1-4, with a tentative D call TRBD1 (6 bases). CDR1 is SGDLS, CDR2 YYNGEE, per germline. Trimming took off 1 base at V and 8 bases at J, with 18 bases between the two ends. The CDR3 totals 16 residues. CDR3 sequence: CASSVTPGAGGEKLFF. DNA for the CDR3: TGTGCCAGCAGCGTAACTCCGGGGGCTGGAGGGGAAAAACTGTTTTTT.

Here the CDR3 reads CASSQAPSGGANTGELFF. Here the CDR3 DNA reads TGCGCCAGCAGCCAAGCCCCTAGCGGGGGTGCGAACACCGGGGAGCTGTTTTTT. The chain links TRBV4-1 to TRBJ2-2; TRBD2 matches at 10 bases. Looked up from germline, CDR1 is MGHRA and CDR2 is YSYEKL. V gave up 1 base and J gave up 0 bases; unmatched junction bases: 5. CDR3 size: 18 residues.

The V call is TRBV2, the J call TRBJ1-3; a weak D match, TRBD1 (5 bases). CDR1 is SNHLY, CDR2 FYNNEI, per germline. This CDR3 is built from 15 residues. Trimming removed 1 base from V and 2 bases from J, with 9 bases in between. The CDR3 nucleotides are TGTGCCAGCAGTGAAGGAAGGGGTGCTGGAAACACCATATATTTT. This sequence encodes CASSEGRGAGNTIYF.

The V call is TRBV18, the J call TRBJ2-2; D is uncertain. CDR1 and CDR2 (germline): KGHSH, LQKENI. The CDR3 covers 16 residues. The V and J ends lost 2 bases and 4 bases respectively, with 14 bases between them. CDR3 residues: CASSPLVTEVTGELFF. The CDR3 bases are TGTGCCAGCTCACCATTAGTGACCGAGGTCACCGGGGAGCTGTTTTTT. The entire variable domain, with the rest obtained from reference TRBV18 and TRBJ2-2, is as follows: NAGVMQNPRHLVRRRGQEARLRCSPMKGHSHVYWYRQLPEEGLKFMVYLQKENIIDESGMPKERFSAEFPKEGPSILRIQQVVRGDSAAYFCASSPLVTEVTGELFFGEGSRLTVL.

The chain combines TRBV28 with TRBJ2-7; no definite D call. The germline CDR1 and CDR2 sequences are MDHEN and SYDVKM. The length of the CDR3 is 12 residues. V shed 2 bases and J shed 3 bases, with 5 bases lying between them. The CDR3 here is CASSLINYEQYF. CDR3 coding DNA: TGTGCCAGCAGTTTAATCAACTACGAGCAGTACTTC.

The chain links TRBV18 to TRBJ1-2; D is ambiguous. V shed 5 bases and J shed 4 bases, with 11 bases lying between them. Germline assignment: CDR1 KGHSH and CDR2 LQKENI. This CDR3 region has 13 residues. CDR3 in amino acids: CASSGEGTYGYTF. The DNA for the CDR3 is TGTGCCAGCTCAGGCGAGGGTACCTATGGCTACACCTTC.